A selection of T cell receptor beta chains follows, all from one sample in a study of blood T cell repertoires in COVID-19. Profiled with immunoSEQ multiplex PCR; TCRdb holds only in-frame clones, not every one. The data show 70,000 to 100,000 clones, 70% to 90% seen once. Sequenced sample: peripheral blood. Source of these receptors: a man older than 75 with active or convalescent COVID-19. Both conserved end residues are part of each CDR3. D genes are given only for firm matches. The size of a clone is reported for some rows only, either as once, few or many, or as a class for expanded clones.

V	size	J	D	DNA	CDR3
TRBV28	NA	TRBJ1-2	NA	TGTGCCAGCAGTTTAAGCTCCCCGGGAGGGGCCGCTGGCTACACCTTC	CASSLSSPGGAAGYTF
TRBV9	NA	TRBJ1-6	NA	TGTGCCAGCAGCCCAGAAATAAATTCACCCCTCCACTTT	CASSPEINSPLHF
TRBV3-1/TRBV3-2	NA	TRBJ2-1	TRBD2	TGTGCCAGCAGCCAAGATAGCGGGAACTACAATGAGCAGTTCTTC	CASSQDSGNYNEQFF
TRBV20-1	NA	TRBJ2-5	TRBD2	TGCAGTGCTAGTCGTATCAGCGGGAGGGGAGAGACCCAGTACTTC	CSASRISGRGETQYF
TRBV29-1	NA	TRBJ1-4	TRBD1	TGCAGCGGAGGACAGGGTTATAATGAAAAACTGTTTTTT	CSGGQGYNEKLFF
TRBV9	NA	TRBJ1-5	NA	TGTGCCAGCAGCGTGGGGGCAGATCCGCGCAATCAGCCCCAGCATTTT	CASSVGADPRNQPQHF
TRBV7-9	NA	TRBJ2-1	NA	TGTGCCAGCAGTCTAGATACAGCGGGCCTTACGGGCAATGAGCAGTTCTTC	CASSLDTAGLTGNEQFF
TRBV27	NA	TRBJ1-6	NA	TGTGCCAGCAGTCCGCAGGGGATGAATAATTCACCCCTCCACTTT	CASSPQGMNNSPLHF
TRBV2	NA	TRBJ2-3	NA	TGTGCCAGCAGTTTGTCTAGTAATATTGATACGCAGTATTTT	CASSLSSNIDTQYF
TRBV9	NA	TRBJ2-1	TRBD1	TGTGCCAATAGCAAACAAAAGCGTCCGGGACAGAATTACAATGAGCAGTTCTTC	CANSKQKRPGQNYNEQFF
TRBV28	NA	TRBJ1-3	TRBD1	TGTGCCAGCACTTACCCAGGGGGGTACTCCTTCTCTGGAAACACCATATATTTT	CASTYPGGYSFSGNTIYF
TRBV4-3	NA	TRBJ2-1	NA	TGCGCCAGCAGCCGCACACCGGAGACCTACAATGAGCAGTTCTTC	CASSRTPETYNEQFF
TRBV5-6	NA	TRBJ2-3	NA	TGTGCCAGCAGCTTCGGGAGCACAGATACGCAGTATTTT	CASSFGSTDTQYF
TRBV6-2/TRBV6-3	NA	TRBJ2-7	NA	TGTGCCAGCAGTTTTTCTTACGAGCAGTACTTC	CASSFSYEQYF
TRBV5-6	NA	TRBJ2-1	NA	TGTGCCAGCAGCTTGGATATGGGAGGGGGCAATGAGCAGTTCTTC	CASSLDMGGGNEQFF
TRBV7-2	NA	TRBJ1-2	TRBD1	TGTGCCAGCAGCTTAACCGGACAGGGCAACTATGGCTACACCTTC	CASSLTGQGNYGYTF
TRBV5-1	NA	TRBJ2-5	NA	TGCGCCAGCAGCTTGGCGTTTAGCGGCCAAGAGACCCAGTACTTC	CASSLAFSGQETQYF
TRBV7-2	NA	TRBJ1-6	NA	TGTGCCAGCAGCTTAGTTGCGGGTCGTTTTAATTCACCCCTCCACTTT	CASSLVAGRFNSPLHF
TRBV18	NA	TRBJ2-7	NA	TGTGCCAGCTCACTCACGGGTGAGGAGCAGTACTTC	CASSLTGEEQYF
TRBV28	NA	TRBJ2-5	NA	TGTGCCAGCAGCCCAGCACAGGGTTTCCGTGAGACCCAGTACTTC	CASSPAQGFRETQYF
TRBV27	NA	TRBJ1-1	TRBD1	TGTGCCAGCAGCCTTCGGGAGCTGGGACACCCAACAAAGGGACAGGGCACTGAAGCTTTCTTT	CASSLRELGHPTKGQGTEAFF
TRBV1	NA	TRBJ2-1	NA	TGCACCAGCAGCCACACGACTAGCGGGAGACGCAATGAGCAGTTCTTC	CTSSHTTSGRRNEQFF
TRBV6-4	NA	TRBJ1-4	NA	TGTGCCAGCAGTCAAGGGGGAACTAATGAAAAACTGTTTTTT	CASSQGGTNEKLFF
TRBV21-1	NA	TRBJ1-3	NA	TGTGCCACCTGGAGGCTCTCTGGAAACACCATATATTTT	CATWRLSGNTIYF
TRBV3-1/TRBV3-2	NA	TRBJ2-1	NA	TGTGCCAGCAGCCACTCAGGGGCCGGGAAATACAATGAGCAGTTCTTC	CASSHSGAGKYNEQFF
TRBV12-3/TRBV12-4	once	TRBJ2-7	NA	TGTGCCAGCAGTTTCTTGGTCGGCTACGAGCAGTACTTC	CASSFLVGYEQYF
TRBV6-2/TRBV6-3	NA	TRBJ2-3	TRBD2	TGTGCCAGCAGTTACAGCGGGAGTACAGATACGCAGTATTTT	CASSYSGSTDTQYF
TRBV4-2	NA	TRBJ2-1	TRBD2	TGTGCCAGCAGCCAGGGACTAGCGGGAGAGCTAAATGAGCAGTTCTTC	CASSQGLAGELNEQFF
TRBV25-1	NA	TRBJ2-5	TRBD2	TGTGCCAGCAGTTTAATAGCGGGAATCCAAGAGACCCAGTACTTC	CASSLIAGIQETQYF
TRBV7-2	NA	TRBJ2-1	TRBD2	TGTGCCAGCAGCTCGAGAAGACTAGCGGGAGGTAGCAATGAGCAGTTCTTC	CASSSRRLAGGSNEQFF
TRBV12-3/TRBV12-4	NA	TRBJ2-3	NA	TGTGCCAGCATCCTCCGGACTGGAGATACGCAGTATTTT	CASILRTGDTQYF
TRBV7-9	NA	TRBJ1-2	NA	TGTGCCAGCAGCAGTACAGGTGTTGACTATGGCTACACCTTC	CASSSTGVDYGYTF
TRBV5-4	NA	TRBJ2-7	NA	TGTGCCAGCAGCTTAGACCCTGGACCCGGACCGGGAGAGCAGTACTTC	CASSLDPGPGPGEQYF
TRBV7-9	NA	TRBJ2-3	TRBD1	TGTGCCAGCGGCCTGAGGGGGCTAGAGCAGCAGTATTTT	CASGLRGLEQQYF
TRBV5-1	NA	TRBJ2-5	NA	TGCGCCAGCAGCCCCTCCCGGAGGGGAGGAGAGACCCAGTACTTC	CASSPSRRGGETQYF